One sample yielded the 30 T cell receptor beta chains listed below, sequenced in a study of blood T cell repertoires in COVID-19 (dated by TCRdb to 2018 to 2020). Library preparation used the immunoSEQ multiplex PCR assay. This is the immuneACCESS table as TCRdb keeps it, with only in-frame sequences that have V and J called. A part of the clones is gone; compared with another copy, unresolved V genes explain less than half, and the rest is unexplained. The sample yields a few hundred thousand clones; 90% were counted once. The ten largest clones add up to less than 15% of the sample. The sequenced sample consisted of PBMCs or T cells enriched from blood (not recorded which). Receptors were obtained from a man aged 30-40 years who had been exposed to COVID-19.

The chain combines TRBV6-2 or TRBV6-3 with TRBJ2-6, with a possible D match to TRBD1 (5 bases). The CDR3 consists of 15 residues. Deletions cut 5 bases from V and 0 bases from J, with 8 bases between. Germline V CDR1 and CDR2: MNHEY, SVGEGT. The chain's CDR3 is CASSTQGSGANVLTF. The CDR3 DNA sequence: TGTGCCAGCAGTACCCAGGGCTCTGGGGCCAACGTCCTGACTTTC.

The V gene is TRBV5-5, the J gene TRBJ1-4, with 8 bases identical to TRBD1. With V trimmed by 6 bases and J by 7 bases, 5 bases remained unmatched. The CDR3 extends over 13 amino acids. Germline-derived CDR1 and CDR2 are SGHKS and YYEKEE (reference sequence). The chain's CDR3 is CASKQGESEKLFF. In DNA, the CDR3 is TGTGCCAGCAAACAGGGGGAGAGTGAAAAACTGTTTTTT.

This chain joins TRBV27 and TRBJ2-7; unclear D gene. CDR3 length equals 15 residues. The ends were cut back, 2 bases at V and 2 bases at J, with 13 bases in the middle. From germline, CDR1 is MNHEY and CDR2 SMNVEV (reference sequence). The CDR3 loop is CASSLNRALAYEQYF. The DNA for the CDR3 is TGTGCCAGCAGTTTAAATCGAGCGCTTGCCTACGAGCAGTACTTC.

The chain links TRBV7-2 to TRBJ2-7; 7 bases fit TRBD2. Germline CDR1 reads SGHTA; CDR2 reads FQGNSA. V dropped 3 bases and J dropped 5; count of bases not matched to a gene: 4. The CDR3 has 13 amino acids. The DNA for the CDR3 is TGTGCCAGCAGCTTCGGTCGGGGGGACGAGCAGTACTTC. Residues: CASSFGRGDEQYF. The full variable domain, rest sourced from reference TRBV7-2 and TRBJ2-7, is GAGVSQSPSNKVTEKGKDVELRCDPISGHTALYWYRQSLGQGLEFLIYFQGNSAPDKSGLPSDRFSAERTGGSVSTLTIQRTQQEDSAVYLCASSFGRGDEQYFGPGTRLTVT.

J is TRBJ2-5 and V is TRBV6-2 or TRBV6-3, with D possibly matching TRBD2 (6 bases). Germline CDR1 and CDR2: MNHEY and SVGEGT. The V gene lost 5 bases and the J gene lost 1 base, with 17 bases spanning the gap. This CDR3 spans 16 amino acids. CDR3 DNA sequence: TGTGCCAGCAGTAAGAACCCCCGGGACTTCCAAGAGACCCAGTACTTC. This encodes CASSKNPRDFQETQYF.

The chain has TRBV3-1 (or the pseudogene TRBV3-2) and TRBJ1-6, with TRBD1 matching over 7 bases. The ends lost 4 bases at V and 5 bases at J; junction bases unmatched: 5. Germline V gene lookup returns CDR1 LGHDT and CDR2 YNNKEL (reference sequence). The CDR3 is 15 residues long. DNA of the CDR3: TGTGCCAGCAGCCCCCCGGGACAGCATAATTCACCCCTCCACTTT. This gives the protein CASSPPGQHNSPLHF.

The chain is built from TRBV14 and TRBJ1-1, with 8 bases that match TRBD1. CDR1 is SGHDN, CDR2 FVKESK, per germline. This CDR3 is 16 amino acids long. V trimming: 4 bases; J trimming: 1 base; junction bases outside the gene matches: 8. This chain's CDR3 is CASSPIGQGANTEAFF. CDR3 nucleotides: TGTGCCAGCAGCCCAATTGGGCAGGGGGCGAACACTGAAGCTTTCTTT.

The V and J genes are TRBV15 and TRBJ1-4; no clear D gene. Per germline, CDR1 LNHNV and CDR2 YYDKDF (reference sequence). The CDR3 spans 15 residues. Trimming pared 1 base from V and 5 bases from J, leaving 11 bases between. The CDR3 DNA sequence: TGTGCCACCAGCAGAGGCCCAGAGGTGAATGAAAAACTGTTTTTT. Its protein product is CATSRGPEVNEKLFF.

The genes are TRBV28 and TRBJ1-1; weak D call: TRBD1 (6 bases). This CDR3 contains 16 residues. Germline V gene lookup returns CDR1 MDHEN and CDR2 SYDVKM. V dropped 3 bases and J dropped 5 bases, with 19 bases sitting between them. CDR3 coding DNA: TGTGCCAGCAGTTTGGTCCAGGGCAGGGACAAGACTGAAGCTTTCTTT. Translating it yields CASSLVQGRDKTEAFF.

This clone was observed once. The rearrangement joins TRBV3-1 (or the pseudogene TRBV3-2) to TRBJ1-5; D perhaps matches TRBD1 (6 bases). This CDR3 spans 16 amino acids. Germline CDR1 and CDR2: LGHDT and YNNKEL (reference sequence). The V end was cut by 0 bases, the J end by 3 bases, with 12 bases between. CDR3 protein: CASSQDWGGLNQPQHF. Here the CDR3 DNA reads TGTGCCAGCAGCCAAGACTGGGGGGGCCTCAATCAGCCCCAGCATTTT.

Worth noting for this clone: Because the CDR3's place on the DNA is in doubt, the DNA is left out and the CDR3 is given as listed by TCRdb. This CDR3 is CASSENLGLWTMSSSSAAENGQFF. The chain employs TRBV2 and TRBJ2-1; TRBD2, the D gene given by the table, was not confirmed from the DNA. The CDR3 is 24 amino acids long, termini counted. Germline CDR1 SNHLY, CDR2 FYNNEI.

This chain connects TRBV19 to TRBJ1-1; 7 nucleotides line up with TRBD1. The CDR3 consists of 12 residues. Trimming at V came to 8 bases and at J to 8 bases, leaving 8 bases not matched to a gene. Germline loops: CDR1 LNHDA, CDR2 SQIVND (reference sequence). The CDR3 here is CASWGTAWEAFF. CDR3 DNA sequence: TGTGCCAGTTGGGGGACAGCTTGGGAAGCTTTCTTT.

V and J are TRBV11-1 and TRBJ2-2; TRBD1 matches 7 bases. V shed 5 bases, J shed 3 bases, and the junction held 9 bases outside the gene matches. Germline V gene sequence: CDR1 SGHAT, CDR2 FQDESV (reference sequence). The CDR3 length is 16 residues. CDR3 in amino acids: CASSPKTGPDTGELFF. The CDR3 nucleotides are TGTGCCAGCAGCCCCAAGACAGGGCCCGACACCGGGGAGCTGTTTTTT.

This clone appeared a single time. The genes are TRBV7-8 and TRBJ2-5; 12 nucleotides align to TRBD2. The CDR3 loop spans 15 amino acids. V shed 5 bases, J shed 1 base, and the junction held 2 bases outside the gene matches. Looked up from germline, CDR1 is SGHVS and CDR2 is FQNEAQ. DNA for the CDR3: TGTGCCAGCAGCCCGGGACTAGCGGGCCAAGAGACCCAGTACTTC. This sequence encodes CASSPGLAGQETQYF.

J is TRBJ2-7 and V is TRBV27; 9 positions agree with TRBD1. Germline assignment: CDR1 MNHEY and CDR2 SMNVEV (reference sequence). The length of the CDR3 is 14 residues. Unmatched junction bases numbered 6, after V lost 6 bases and J lost 3 bases. CDR3 sequence (DNA): TGTGCCAGCAGCCCTCGGGACAGGGTCTACGAGCAGTACTTC. Amino acid sequence: CASSPRDRVYEQYF.

The rearrangement links TRBV6-2 or TRBV6-3 to TRBJ2-2, with 11 positions matching TRBD1. Germline CDR1 MNHEY, CDR2 SVGEGT. With 4 bases clipped from V and 0 bases from J, the junction kept 7 bases outside the gene matches. The CDR3 consists of 18 residues. This CDR3 reads CASSWDRGAFANTGELFF. CDR3 nucleotide sequence: TGTGCCAGCAGTTGGGACAGGGGGGCCTTCGCGAACACCGGGGAGCTGTTTTTT.

This clone was found once. The V gene is TRBV6-1, the J gene TRBJ2-1; TRBD2 aligns across 9 bases. The ends lost 4 bases at V and 5 bases at J; junction bases unmatched: 9. The CDR3 is 16 residues long. The V gene's germline CDR1 is MNHNS and CDR2 SASEGT. The CDR3 loop reads CASSGSGGTAHNEQFF. The CDR3 coding sequence is TGTGCCAGCAGTGGTAGCGGGGGAACCGCCCACAATGAGCAGTTCTTC.

The rearrangement uses TRBV11-2 and TRBJ2-7, with TRBD2 identical over 9 bases. Trimming took 6 bases from V and 2 from J; bases not matched to a gene: 5. Germline V gene lookup returns CDR1 SGHAT and CDR2 FQNNGV. The CDR3 loop spans 14 amino acids. The CDR3, as DNA: TGTGCCAGCAGAACGCTAGCGGGGCCCTACGAGCAGTACTTC. It is translated as CASRTLAGPYEQYF. The whole variable domain, filled in from reference TRBV11-2 and TRBJ2-7, reads EAGVAQSPRYKIIEKRQSVAFWCNPISGHATLYWYQQILGQGPKLLIQFQNNGVVDDSQLPKDRFSAERLKGVDSTLKIQPAKLEDSAVYLCASRTLAGPYEQYFGPGTRLTVT.

This rearrangement joins TRBV3-1 (or the pseudogene TRBV3-2) to TRBJ2-3; D possibly corresponds to TRBD1 (5 bases). Germline CDR1 is LGHDT and CDR2 is YNNKEL (reference sequence). This CDR3 region has 15 residues. V was trimmed by 0 bases and J by 3 bases, leaving 10 bases between them. This chain's CDR3 is CASSQDTRATDTQYF. The CDR3 DNA reads TGTGCCAGCAGCCAAGATACCAGGGCAACAGATACGCAGTATTTT.

The genes are TRBV6-5 and TRBJ2-5, with no clear D. This CDR3 contains 11 residues. V was cut by 6 bases and J by 12 bases, with 14 bases left in between. Germline V gene data show CDR1 as MNHEY and CDR2 as SVGAGI. CDR3 DNA sequence: TGTGCCAGCAGAACACCAGTGGCCGAGTACTTC. It encodes CASRTPVAEYF.

V usage is TRBV30 and J usage is TRBJ1-5; 7 nucleotides agree with TRBD1. Germline values: CDR1 GTSNPN, CDR2 SVGIG (reference sequence). Germline trimming cut 1 base from V and 5 bases from J; bases unmatched to any gene: 11. CDR3 size: 16 residues. This chain's CDR3 is CAWSGFGTARYQPQHF. The DNA for the CDR3 is TGTGCCTGGAGTGGTTTCGGGACAGCGAGGTATCAGCCCCAGCATTTT.

This clone was seen more than once but under ten times. The J gene is TRBJ2-1, the V gene TRBV5-6; TRBD2 aligns across 8 bases. The CDR3 covers 15 residues. V shed 3 bases, J shed 4 bases, and the junction held 6 bases outside the gene matches. Germline V gene data show CDR1 as SGHDT and CDR2 as YYEEEE. The CDR3 loop is CASSSERGTYNEQFF. DNA of the CDR3: TGTGCCAGCAGCTCCGAGCGGGGGACGTACAATGAGCAGTTCTTC.

The chain has TRBV7-9 and TRBJ2-1, with 12 bases lining up with TRBD1. From germline, CDR1 is SEHNR and CDR2 FQNEAQ (reference sequence). The ends lost 5 bases at V and 15 bases at J; junction bases unmatched: 8. This CDR3 comprises 13 residues. The CDR3 nucleotides are TGTGCCAGCAGCGAAAGCCGGGACAGGGGGCCGTTCTTC. The encoded protein is CASSESRDRGPFF. The variable domain in full, completed from reference TRBV7-9 and TRBJ2-1, reads DTGVSQNPRHKITKRGQNVTFRCDPISEHNRLYWYRQTLGQGPEFLTYFQNEAQLEKSRLLSDRFSAERPKGSFSTLEIQRTEQGDSAMYLCASSESRDRGPFFGPGTRLTVL.

The V and J genes are TRBV3-1 (or the pseudogene TRBV3-2) and TRBJ2-5, with 16 bases fitting TRBD2. Germline trimming cut 10 bases from V and 2 bases from J; bases unmatched to any gene: 7. Germline values: CDR1 LGHDT, CDR2 YNNKEL (reference sequence). The CDR3 runs to 16 residues. CDR3 in DNA: TGTGCCACCAAACCGGGACTAGCGGGGGGGCAAGAGACCCAGTACTTC. This codes for CATKPGLAGGQETQYF.

The count of this clone is one. The chain has TRBV18 and TRBJ2-1; 11 bases line up with TRBD2. The V gene end was trimmed by 3 bases and the J gene end by 9 bases; junction bases not matched to a gene: 4. The germline V gene has CDR1 KGHSH and CDR2 LQKENI. CDR3 length: 14 residues. The CDR3 region has the DNA TGTGCCAGCTCACCTAGCGGGGGGGCTATTGAGCAGTTCTTC. This encodes CASSPSGGAIEQFF.

The chain is built from TRBV18 and TRBJ2-1; 7 bases line up with TRBD2. V lost 3 bases to trimming and J lost 3 bases; unmatched junction nucleotides: 5. Germline CDR1 reads KGHSH; CDR2 reads LQKENI. CDR3 length equals 15 residues. The CDR3 nucleotides read TGTGCCAGCTCACCGTCGGCGGGGGACTACAATGAGCAGTTCTTC. This translates into CASSPSAGDYNEQFF. The full variable domain, with the rest looked up from reference TRBV18 and TRBJ2-1, is NAGVMQNPRHLVRRRGQEARLRCSPMKGHSHVYWYRQLPEEGLKFMVYLQKENIIDESGMPKERFSAEFPKEGPSILRIQQVVRGDSAAYFCASSPSAGDYNEQFFGPGTRLTVL.

The chain carries TRBV6-1 and TRBJ2-1; D perhaps matches TRBD1 (6 bases). Trimming took 2 bases from V and 9 from J, leaving 17 bases between them. This CDR3 has 15 amino acids. Germline V gives CDR1 MNHNS, CDR2 SASEGT. The CDR3 here is CASSEIWSLGGEQFF. The CDR3 bases are TGTGCCAGCAGTGAAATATGGAGCTTAGGGGGTGAGCAGTTCTTC.

The J gene is TRBJ1-1, the V gene TRBV5-1; possible D gene TRBD1, 6 bases. CDR1 is SGHRS, CDR2 YFSETQ, per germline. The V end lost 4 bases, the J end lost 3 bases, and 10 bases lay between the germline ends. The length of the CDR3 is 13 residues. The CDR3 coding sequence is TGCGCCAGCAGCCCTTACAGGGACACTGAAGCTTTCTTT. Protein product: CASSPYRDTEAFF.

The chain employs TRBV3-1 (or the pseudogene TRBV3-2) and TRBJ2-5, with D perhaps matching TRBD1 (5 bases). V lost 1 base and J 5 bases, leaving 8 bases between the germline ends. CDR3 length: 13 residues. Germline-derived CDR1 and CDR2 are LGHDT and YNNKEL (reference sequence). DNA of the CDR3: TGTGCCAGCAGCCAAGGGGGCCCCGAGACCCAGTACTTC. Residues: CASSQGGPETQYF.

CDR3: CASSMAAGGQIETQYF. Here the CDR3 DNA reads TGTGCCAGTAGTATGGCGGCGGGGGGGCAGATAGAGACCCAGTACTTC. The chain couples TRBV19 to TRBJ2-5, with TRBD2 matching 9 bases. Trimming at V came to 3 bases and at J to 4 bases, leaving 9 bases not matched to a gene. The V gene's germline CDR1 is LNHDA and CDR2 SQIVND (reference sequence). CDR3 size: 16 residues.